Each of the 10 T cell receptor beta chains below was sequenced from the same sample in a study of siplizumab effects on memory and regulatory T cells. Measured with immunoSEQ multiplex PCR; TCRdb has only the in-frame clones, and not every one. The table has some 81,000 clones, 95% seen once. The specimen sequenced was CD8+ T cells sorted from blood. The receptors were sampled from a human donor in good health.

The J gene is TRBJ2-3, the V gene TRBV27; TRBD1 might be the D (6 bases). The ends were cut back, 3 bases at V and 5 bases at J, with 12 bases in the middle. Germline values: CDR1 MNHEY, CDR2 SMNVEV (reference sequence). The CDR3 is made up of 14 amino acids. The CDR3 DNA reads TGTGCCAGCAGTTTCCCCGGACAGTTAGATACGCAGTATTTT. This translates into CASSFPGQLDTQYF.

CDR3 loop: CASRTGLAEEETQYF. The CDR3, as DNA: TGTGCCAGCAGAACGGGACTAGCGGAAGAAGAGACCCAGTACTTC. This sequence joins TRBV11-2 and TRBJ2-5; TRBD2 agrees at 11 bases. Trimming at V came to 6 bases and at J to 3 bases, leaving 6 bases not matched to a gene. This CDR3 is 15 amino acids long. Germline lookup yields CDR1 SGHAT and CDR2 FQNNGV.

CDR3 nucleotide sequence: TGTGCCAGCAGTTTTCGACAGGACGACGAGCAGTACTTC. This gives the protein CASSFRQDDEQYF. V and J are TRBV28 and TRBJ2-7; D might be TRBD1 (6 bases). Trimming left V 3 bases short and J 5 bases short, with 11 bases between. The CDR3 is 13 amino acids. The germline gives CDR1 MDHEN, CDR2 SYDVKM.

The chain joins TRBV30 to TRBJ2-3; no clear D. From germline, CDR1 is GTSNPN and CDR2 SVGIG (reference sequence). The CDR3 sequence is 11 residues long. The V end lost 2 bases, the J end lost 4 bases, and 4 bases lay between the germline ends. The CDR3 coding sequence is TGTGCCTGGAGTTTCTCAGATACGCAGTATTTT. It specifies CAWSFSDTQYF.

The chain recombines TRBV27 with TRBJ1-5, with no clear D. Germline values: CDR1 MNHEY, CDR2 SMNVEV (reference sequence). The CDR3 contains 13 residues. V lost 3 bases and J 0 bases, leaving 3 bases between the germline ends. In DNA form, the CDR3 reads TGTGCCAGCAGTTTTTTTAGCAATCAGCCCCAGCATTTT. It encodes CASSFFSNQPQHF.

Here the CDR3 DNA reads TGTGCCAGCAGCCAAGAATGGGATCTCACCGGGGAGCTGTTTTTT. As protein: CASSQEWDLTGELFF. This chain links TRBV4-2 with TRBJ2-2; D gene ambiguous. The germline V gene encodes CDR1 LGHNA and CDR2 YNFKEQ. Trimming left V 0 bases short and J 4 bases short, with 9 bases between. The CDR3 loop spans 15 amino acids.

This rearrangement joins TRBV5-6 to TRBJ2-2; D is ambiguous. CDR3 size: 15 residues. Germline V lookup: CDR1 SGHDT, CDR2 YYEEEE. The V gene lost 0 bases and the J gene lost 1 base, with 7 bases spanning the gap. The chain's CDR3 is CASSLADKNTGELFF. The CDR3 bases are TGTGCCAGCAGCTTGGCCGACAAGAACACCGGGGAGCTGTTTTTT.

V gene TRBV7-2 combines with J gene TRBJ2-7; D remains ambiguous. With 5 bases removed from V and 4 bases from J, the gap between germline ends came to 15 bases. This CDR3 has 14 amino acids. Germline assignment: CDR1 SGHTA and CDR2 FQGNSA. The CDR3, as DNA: TGTGCCAGCAGCATCCGTCAAGATTTTTACGAGCAGTACTTC. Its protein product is CASSIRQDFYEQYF. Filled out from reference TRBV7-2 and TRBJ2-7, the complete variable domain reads GAGVSQSPSNKVTEKGKDVELRCDPISGHTALYWYRQSLGQGLEFLIYFQGNSAPDKSGLPSDRFSAERTGGSVSTLTIQRTQQEDSAVYLCASSIRQDFYEQYFGPGTRLTVT.

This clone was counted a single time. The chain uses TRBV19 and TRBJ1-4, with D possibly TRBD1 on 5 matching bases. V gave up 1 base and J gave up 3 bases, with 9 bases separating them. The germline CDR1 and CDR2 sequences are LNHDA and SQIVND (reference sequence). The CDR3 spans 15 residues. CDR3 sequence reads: CASSIGGRANEKLFF. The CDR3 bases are TGTGCCAGTAGTATAGGAGGCAGGGCTAATGAAAAACTGTTTTTT.

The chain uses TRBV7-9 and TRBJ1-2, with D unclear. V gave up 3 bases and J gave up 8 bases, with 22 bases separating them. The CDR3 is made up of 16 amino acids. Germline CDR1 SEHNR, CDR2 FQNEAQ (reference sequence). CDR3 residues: CASSFFPVLTQDGYTF. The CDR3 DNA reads TGTGCCAGCAGCTTTTTCCCTGTCCTTACCCAGGACGGCTACACCTTC.